There are many counts of the clone carrying this T cell receptor (beta chain). Trimming took 3 bases from V and 3 from J, leaving 15 bases between them. Germline-derived CDR1 and CDR2 are LGHNA and YSLEER. CDR3 length equals 16 residues. TCRdb reprocessed the 5' RACE reads via MiXCR and lists one record per CDR3 protein. The table has hundreds of thousands of distinct CDR3 sequences, under 9% seen once. These data belong to a study of identical twins. These sequences were also reported in another study, on yellow fever vaccine responses in identical twins.

The rearrangement joins TRBV4-3 to TRBJ1-5; D is unclear. The TCR comes from a woman aged 18-29 years in good health. The sequencing sample was made of PBMCs. Written as DNA, the CDR3 is TGCGCCAGCAGCCACTCACTTGTTATTCCCAATCAGCCCCAGCATTTT. It is translated as CASSHSLVIPNQPQHF.